The source of this T cell receptor beta chain is a study of CXCR3-negative and CXCR3-positive naive CD8 T cells. Concerning this clonotype itself: Its antigen is as yet unknown.

Each TRB cDNA library was prepared by 5' RACE (with UMI labels). One entry per CDR3 protein, without DNA, is what TCRdb gives after re-calling the 5' RACE reads. This repertoire includes around 61,000 distinct CDR3 sequences. Points from the study as a whole: Hydrophobicity was higher for TRB CDR3s found in CXCR3-positive naive cells than in CXCR3-negative naive cells. Similar TRBV-TRBJ gene usage was seen in naive CXCR3-negative and CXCR3-positive cells, but not in memory cells. Both of the naive subsets showed about the same high diversity, but memory CD8+ cells had much less. Across naive subsets, surface CD5 expression was comparable, and TCR strength was inferred from properties of the TRB CDR3.

The CDR3 spans 14 residues. The sequenced sample was naive CXCR3+ CD8+ T cells from blood. As for subset: CD45RO-CCR7+CD27+CD95- naive CD8+ T cells expressing CXCR3 (TNR3+). The rearrangement links TRBV12-3 or TRBV12-4 to TRBJ2-7. This clonotype was obtained from a human donor in good health. Some clones in this sample may be carry-over from other donors' samples. This chain's CDR3 is CASSSRELGYEQYF.